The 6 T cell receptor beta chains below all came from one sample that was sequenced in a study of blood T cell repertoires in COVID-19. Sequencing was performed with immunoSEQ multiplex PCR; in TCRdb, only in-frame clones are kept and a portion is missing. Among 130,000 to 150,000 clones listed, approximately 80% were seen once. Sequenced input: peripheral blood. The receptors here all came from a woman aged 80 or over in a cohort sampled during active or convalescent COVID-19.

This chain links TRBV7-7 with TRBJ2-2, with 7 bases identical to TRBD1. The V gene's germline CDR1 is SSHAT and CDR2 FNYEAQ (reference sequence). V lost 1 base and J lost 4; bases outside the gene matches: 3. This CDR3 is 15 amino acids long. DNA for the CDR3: TGTGCCAGCAGCTTAGGACAGGGAACCACCGGGGAGCTGTTTTTT. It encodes CASSLGQGTTGELFF. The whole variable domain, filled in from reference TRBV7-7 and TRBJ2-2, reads GAGVSQSPRYKVTKRGQDVTLRCDPISSHATLYWYQQALGQGPEFLTYFNYEAQPDKSGLPSDRFSAERPEGSISTLTIQRTEQRDSAMYRCASSLGQGTTGELFFGEGSRLTVL.

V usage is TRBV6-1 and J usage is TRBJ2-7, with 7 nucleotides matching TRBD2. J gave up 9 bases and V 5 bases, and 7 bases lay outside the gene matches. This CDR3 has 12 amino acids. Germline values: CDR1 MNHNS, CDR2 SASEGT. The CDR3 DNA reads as TGTGCCAGCAGTAGCGGGGTGCGATGGCAGTACTTC. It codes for CASSSGVRWQYF.

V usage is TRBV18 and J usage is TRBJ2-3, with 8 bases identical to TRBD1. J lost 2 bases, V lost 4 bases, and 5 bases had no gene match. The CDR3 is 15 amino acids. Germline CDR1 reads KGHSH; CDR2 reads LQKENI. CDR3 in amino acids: CASSLTGGHTDTQYF. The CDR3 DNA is TGTGCCAGCTCACTAACAGGGGGACACACAGATACGCAGTATTTT. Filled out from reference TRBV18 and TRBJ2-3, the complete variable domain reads NAGVMQNPRHLVRRRGQEARLRCSPMKGHSHVYWYRQLPEEGLKFMVYLQKENIIDESGMPKERFSAEFPKEGPSILRIQQVVRGDSAAYFCASSLTGGHTDTQYFGPGTRLTVL.

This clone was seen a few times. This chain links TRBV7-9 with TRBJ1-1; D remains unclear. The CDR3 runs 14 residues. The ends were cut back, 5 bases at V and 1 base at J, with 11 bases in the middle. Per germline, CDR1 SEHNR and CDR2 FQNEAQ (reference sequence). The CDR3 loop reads CASSHASGNTEAFF. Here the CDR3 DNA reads TGTGCCAGCAGCCACGCCAGTGGGAACACTGAAGCTTTCTTT. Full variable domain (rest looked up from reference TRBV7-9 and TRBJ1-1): DTGVSQNPRHKITKRGQNVTFRCDPISEHNRLYWYRQTLGQGPEFLTYFQNEAQLEKSRLLSDRFSAERPKGSFSTLEIQRTEQGDSAMYLCASSHASGNTEAFFGQGTRLTVV.

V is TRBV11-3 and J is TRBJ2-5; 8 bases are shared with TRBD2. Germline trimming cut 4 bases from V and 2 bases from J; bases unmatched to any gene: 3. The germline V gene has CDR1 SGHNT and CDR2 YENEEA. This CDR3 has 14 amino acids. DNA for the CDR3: TGTGCCAGCAGCTCGGCTAGCGGGCAAGAGACCCAGTACTTC. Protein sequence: CASSSASGQETQYF.

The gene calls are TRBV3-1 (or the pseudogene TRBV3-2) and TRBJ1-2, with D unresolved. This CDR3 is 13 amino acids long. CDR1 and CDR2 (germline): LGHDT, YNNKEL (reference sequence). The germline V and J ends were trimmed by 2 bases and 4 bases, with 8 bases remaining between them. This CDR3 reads CASSQSQIYGYTF. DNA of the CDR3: TGTGCCAGCAGCCAATCCCAGATCTATGGCTACACCTTC.